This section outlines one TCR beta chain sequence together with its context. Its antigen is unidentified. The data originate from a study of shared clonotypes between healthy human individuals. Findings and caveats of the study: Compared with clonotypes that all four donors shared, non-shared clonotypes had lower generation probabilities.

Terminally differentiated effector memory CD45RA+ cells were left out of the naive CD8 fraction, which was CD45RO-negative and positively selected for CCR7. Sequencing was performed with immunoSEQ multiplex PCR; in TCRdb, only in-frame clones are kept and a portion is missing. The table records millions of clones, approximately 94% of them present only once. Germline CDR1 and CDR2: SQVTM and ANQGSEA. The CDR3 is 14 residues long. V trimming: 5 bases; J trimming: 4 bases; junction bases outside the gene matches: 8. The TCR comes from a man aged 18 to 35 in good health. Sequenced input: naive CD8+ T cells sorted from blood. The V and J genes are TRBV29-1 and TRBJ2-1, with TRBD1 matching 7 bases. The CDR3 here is CSVCPRDRYNEQFF. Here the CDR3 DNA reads TGCAGCGTTTGTCCCCGGGACAGATACAATGAGCAGTTCTTC.